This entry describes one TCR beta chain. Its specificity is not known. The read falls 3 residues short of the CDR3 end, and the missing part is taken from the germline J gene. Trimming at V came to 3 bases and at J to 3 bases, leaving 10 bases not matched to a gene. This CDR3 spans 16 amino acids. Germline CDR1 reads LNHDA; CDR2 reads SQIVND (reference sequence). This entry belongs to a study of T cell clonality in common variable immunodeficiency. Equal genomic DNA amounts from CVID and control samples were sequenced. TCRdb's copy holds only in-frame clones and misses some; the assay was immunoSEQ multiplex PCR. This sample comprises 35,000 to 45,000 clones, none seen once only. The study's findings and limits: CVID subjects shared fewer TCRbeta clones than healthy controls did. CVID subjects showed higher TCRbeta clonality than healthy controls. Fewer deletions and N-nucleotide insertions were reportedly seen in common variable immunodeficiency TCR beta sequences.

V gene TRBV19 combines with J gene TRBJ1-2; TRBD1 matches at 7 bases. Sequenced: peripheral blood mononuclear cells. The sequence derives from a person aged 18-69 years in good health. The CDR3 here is CASSIPHTGEDYGYTF. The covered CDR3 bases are TGTGCCAGTAGTATCCCTCACACAGGGGAAGACTATGGC.